This section outlines one T cell receptor beta chain sequence together with its context. The data originate from a study of blood T cell repertoires in COVID-19. About the research overall: PBMCs, B-cell-depleted T cells, or T cells were the source of the cDNA or gDNA that made up the material.

Unmatched junction bases numbered 3, after V lost 4 bases and J lost 3 bases. CDR3 length: 15 residues. Germline V lookup: CDR1 MDHEN, CDR2 SYDVKM. Sequenced by immunoSEQ multiplex PCR; TCRdb stores in-frame clones only, minus some. The table shows about 290,000 clones, with over 85% occurring only once. This chain joins TRBV28 and TRBJ1-3; 10 nucleotides match TRBD1. Sequenced material: peripheral blood. The TCR originated in a woman aged 25-40 years with COVID-19, enrolled during active disease. The CDR3 nucleotides are TGTGCCAGCAGTTACGGGACAGGGGATGGAAACACCATATATTTT. It is translated as CASSYGTGDGNTIYF.